The clone carrying this T cell receptor beta chain occurred a few times. Antigen unknown. The record originates from a study of T-cell reconstitution after alpha-beta-depleted transplantation in children. Study observations and caveats: Expanded clones from the graft, numbering several hundred, reportedly supplied alpha-beta T cells about two months after transplant.

The TCRbeta library was prepared with unique molecular identifiers. TCRdb reanalysed the PCR reads using MiXCR and keeps one entry per CDR3 protein. Among a few hundred thousand distinct CDR3 sequences listed, about 24% were seen once. The specimen was PBMCs, mostly from graft donor cells, collected 360 days after TCRalphabeta/CD19-depleted stem cell transplant. The TCR originated in a female patient aged 2-9 years who had a stem cell transplant for congenital amegakaryocytic thrombocytopenia, so the T cells may come from the graft donor.

For the CDR3, the DNA is TGTGCCAGCAGTTCGGGGACAGTCAGCACAGATACGCAGTATTTT. Translation: CASSSGTVSTDTQYF. This chain uses TRBV6-5 with TRBJ2-3; 7 bases fit TRBD1. Germline assignment: CDR1 MNHEY and CDR2 SVGAGI. The CDR3 is 15 amino acids. J was trimmed by 0 bases and V by 4 bases; bases with no gene match: 4.